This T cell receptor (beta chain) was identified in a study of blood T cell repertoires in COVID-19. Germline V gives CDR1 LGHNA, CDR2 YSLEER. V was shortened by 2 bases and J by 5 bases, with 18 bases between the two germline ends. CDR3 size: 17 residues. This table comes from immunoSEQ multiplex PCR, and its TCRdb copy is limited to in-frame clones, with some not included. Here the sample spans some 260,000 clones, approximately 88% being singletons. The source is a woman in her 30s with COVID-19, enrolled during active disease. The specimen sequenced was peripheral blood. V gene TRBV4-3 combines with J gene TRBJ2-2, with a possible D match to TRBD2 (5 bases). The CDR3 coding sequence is TGCGCCAGCAGCCAACGCCTTGGAGGTGTGAAGACCGGGGAGCTGTTTTTT. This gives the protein CASSQRLGGVKTGELFF.